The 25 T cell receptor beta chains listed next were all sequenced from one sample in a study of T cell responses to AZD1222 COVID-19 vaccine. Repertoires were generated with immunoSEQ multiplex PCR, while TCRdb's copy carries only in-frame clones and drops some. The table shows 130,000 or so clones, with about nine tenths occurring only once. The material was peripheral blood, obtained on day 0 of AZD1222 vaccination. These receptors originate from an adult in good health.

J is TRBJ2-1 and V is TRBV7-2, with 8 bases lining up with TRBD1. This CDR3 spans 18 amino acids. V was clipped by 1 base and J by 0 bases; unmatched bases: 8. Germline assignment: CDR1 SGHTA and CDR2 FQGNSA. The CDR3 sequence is CASSLVRDRISSYNEQFF. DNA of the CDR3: TGTGCCAGCAGCTTAGTCCGGGACAGGATTAGCTCCTACAATGAGCAGTTCTTC.

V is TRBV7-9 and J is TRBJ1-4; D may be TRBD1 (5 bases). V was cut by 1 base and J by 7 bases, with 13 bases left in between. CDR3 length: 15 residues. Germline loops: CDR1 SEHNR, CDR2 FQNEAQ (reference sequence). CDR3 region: CASSLVPGLSEKLFF. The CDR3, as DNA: TGTGCCAGCAGCTTAGTACCAGGGTTAAGTGAAAAACTGTTTTTT.

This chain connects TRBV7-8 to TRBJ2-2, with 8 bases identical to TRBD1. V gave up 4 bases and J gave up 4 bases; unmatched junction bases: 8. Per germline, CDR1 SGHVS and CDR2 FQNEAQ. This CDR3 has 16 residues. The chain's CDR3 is CASSSLDRVSTGELFF. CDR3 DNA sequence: TGTGCCAGCAGCTCCTTGGACAGGGTCAGCACCGGGGAGCTGTTTTTT.

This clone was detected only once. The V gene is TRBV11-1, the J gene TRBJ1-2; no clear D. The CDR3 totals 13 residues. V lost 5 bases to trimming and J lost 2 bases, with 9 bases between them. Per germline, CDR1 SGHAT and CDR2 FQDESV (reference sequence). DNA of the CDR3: TGTGCCAGCAGCCCAACGCAGAACTATGGCTACACCTTC. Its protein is CASSPTQNYGYTF.

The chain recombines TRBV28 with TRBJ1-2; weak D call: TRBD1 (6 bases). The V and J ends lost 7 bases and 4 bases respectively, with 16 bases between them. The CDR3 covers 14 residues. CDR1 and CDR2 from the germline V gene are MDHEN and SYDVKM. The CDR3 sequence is CASKDGGGGYGYTF. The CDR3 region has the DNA TGTGCCAGCAAGGACGGGGGGGGCGGCTATGGCTACACCTTC.

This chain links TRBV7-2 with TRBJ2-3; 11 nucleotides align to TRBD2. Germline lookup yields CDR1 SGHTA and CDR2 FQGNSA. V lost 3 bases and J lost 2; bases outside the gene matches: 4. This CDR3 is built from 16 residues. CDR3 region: CASSFGTSGHTDTQYF. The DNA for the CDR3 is TGTGCCAGCAGCTTCGGGACTAGCGGACACACAGATACGCAGTATTTT.

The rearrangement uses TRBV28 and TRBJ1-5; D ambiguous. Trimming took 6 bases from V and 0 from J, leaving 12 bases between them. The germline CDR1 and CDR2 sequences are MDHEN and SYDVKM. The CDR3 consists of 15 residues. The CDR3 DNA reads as TGTGCCAGCAGCGTGACCGAGAATAGCAATCAGCCCCAGCATTTT. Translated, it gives CASSVTENSNQPQHF.

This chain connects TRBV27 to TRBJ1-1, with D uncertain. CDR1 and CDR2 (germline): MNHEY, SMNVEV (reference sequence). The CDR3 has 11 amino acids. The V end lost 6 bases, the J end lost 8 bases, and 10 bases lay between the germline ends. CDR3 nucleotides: TGTGCCAGCAGCGACCGCCGGGAAGCTTTCTTT. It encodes CASSDRREAFF.

CDR3 amino acids: CASSLGLGGRTDTQYF. CDR3 nucleotide sequence: TGTGCCAGCAGCTTAGGGTTGGGGGGGAGGACAGATACGCAGTATTTT. The V call is TRBV7-9, the J call TRBJ2-3; TRBD2 aligns across 7 bases. CDR1 and CDR2 from the germline V gene are SEHNR and FQNEAQ (reference sequence). This CDR3 has 16 residues. Germline trimming cut 1 base from V and 3 bases from J; bases unmatched to any gene: 7.

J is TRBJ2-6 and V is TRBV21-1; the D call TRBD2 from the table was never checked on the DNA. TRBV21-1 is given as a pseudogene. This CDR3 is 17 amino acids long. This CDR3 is CASSPFGSSSGANVLTF. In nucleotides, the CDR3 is TGTGCCAGCAGCCCCTTCGGGAGTAGCTCTGGGGCCAACGTCCTGACTTTC.

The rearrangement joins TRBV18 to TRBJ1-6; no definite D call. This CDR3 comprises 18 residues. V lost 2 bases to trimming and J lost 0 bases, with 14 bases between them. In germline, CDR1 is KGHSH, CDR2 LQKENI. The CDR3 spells CASSPLAGGSSYNSPLHF. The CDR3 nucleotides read TGTGCCAGCTCACCATTGGCAGGAGGAAGCTCCTATAATTCACCCCTCCACTTT.

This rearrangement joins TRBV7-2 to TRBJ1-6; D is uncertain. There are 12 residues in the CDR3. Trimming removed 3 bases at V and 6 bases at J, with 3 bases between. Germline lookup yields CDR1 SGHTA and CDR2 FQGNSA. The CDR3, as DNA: TGTGCCAGCAGCTTCCTTAATTCACCCCTCCACTTT. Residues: CASSFLNSPLHF.

DNA for the CDR3: TGTGCCAGCAGTTTGCGGGAGGGGCAGAACACTGAAGCTTTCTTT. Protein: CASSLREGQNTEAFF. This chain links TRBV27 with TRBJ1-1; tentatively, D is TRBD1 (5 bases). The CDR3 covers 15 residues. V lost 3 bases and J 1 base, leaving 12 bases between the germline ends. The germline V gene encodes CDR1 MNHEY and CDR2 SMNVEV (reference sequence).

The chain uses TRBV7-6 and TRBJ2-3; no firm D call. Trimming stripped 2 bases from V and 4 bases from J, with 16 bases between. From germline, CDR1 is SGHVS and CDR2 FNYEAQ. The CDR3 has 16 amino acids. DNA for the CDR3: TGTGCCAGCAGCTTATCCCCACCGTTGGCGGCAGATACGCAGTATTTT. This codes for CASSLSPPLAADTQYF.

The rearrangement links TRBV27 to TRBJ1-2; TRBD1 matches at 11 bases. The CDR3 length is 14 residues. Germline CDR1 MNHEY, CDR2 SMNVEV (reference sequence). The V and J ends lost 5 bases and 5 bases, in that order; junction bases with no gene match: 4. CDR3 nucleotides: TGTGCCAGCAGTATAGGACAGGGGGCTTATGGCTACACCTTC. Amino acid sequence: CASSIGQGAYGYTF.

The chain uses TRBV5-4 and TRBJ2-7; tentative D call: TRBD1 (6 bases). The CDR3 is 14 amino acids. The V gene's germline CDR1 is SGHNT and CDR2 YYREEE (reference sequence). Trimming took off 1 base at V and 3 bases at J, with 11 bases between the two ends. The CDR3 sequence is CASSLSRGGYEQYF. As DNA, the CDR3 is TGTGCCAGCAGCTTGTCCAGGGGTGGCTACGAGCAGTACTTC.

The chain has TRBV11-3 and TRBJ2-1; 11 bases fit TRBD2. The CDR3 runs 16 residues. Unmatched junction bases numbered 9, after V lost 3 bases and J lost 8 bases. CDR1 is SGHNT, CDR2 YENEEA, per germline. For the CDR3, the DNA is TGTGCCAGCAGCTTGGGGCTAGCGGGAGGTGGCTATGAGCAGTTCTTC. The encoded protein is CASSLGLAGGGYEQFF.

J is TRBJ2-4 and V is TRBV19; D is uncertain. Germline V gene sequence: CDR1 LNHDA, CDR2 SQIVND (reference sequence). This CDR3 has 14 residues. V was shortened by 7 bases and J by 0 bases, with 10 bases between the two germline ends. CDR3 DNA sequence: TGTGCCAGTAAAAGCCTCCTAGCCAAAAACATTCAGTACTTC. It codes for CASKSLLAKNIQYF.

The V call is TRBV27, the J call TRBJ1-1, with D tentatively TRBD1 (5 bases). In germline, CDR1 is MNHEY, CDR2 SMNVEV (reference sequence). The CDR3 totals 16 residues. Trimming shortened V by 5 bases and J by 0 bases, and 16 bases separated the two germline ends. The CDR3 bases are TGTGCCAGCAGTCACGGGGACTTAGGAGTGAACACTGAAGCTTTCTTT. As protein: CASSHGDLGVNTEAFF.

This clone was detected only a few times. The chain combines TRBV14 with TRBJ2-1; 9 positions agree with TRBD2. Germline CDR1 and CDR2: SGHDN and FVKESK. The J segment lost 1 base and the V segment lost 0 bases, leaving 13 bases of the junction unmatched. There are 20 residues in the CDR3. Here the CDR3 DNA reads TGTGCCAGCAGCCAAGATATGGTAGCGGGAGTTGAAAGGTCCTACAATGAGCAGTTCTTC. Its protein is CASSQDMVAGVERSYNEQFF.

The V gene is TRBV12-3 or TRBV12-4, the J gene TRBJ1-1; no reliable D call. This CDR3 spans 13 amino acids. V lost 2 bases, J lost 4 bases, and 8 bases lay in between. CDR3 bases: TGTGCCAGCAGTTTACAGGTCTCCACTGAAGCTTTCTTT. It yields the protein CASSLQVSTEAFF.

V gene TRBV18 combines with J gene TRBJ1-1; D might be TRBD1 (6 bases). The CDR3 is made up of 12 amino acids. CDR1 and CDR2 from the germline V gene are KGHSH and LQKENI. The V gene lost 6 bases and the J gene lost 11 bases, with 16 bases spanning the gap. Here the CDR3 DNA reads TGTGCCAGCTCGTTGATGGGGGGGGCGGCTTTCTTT. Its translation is CASSLMGGAAFF.

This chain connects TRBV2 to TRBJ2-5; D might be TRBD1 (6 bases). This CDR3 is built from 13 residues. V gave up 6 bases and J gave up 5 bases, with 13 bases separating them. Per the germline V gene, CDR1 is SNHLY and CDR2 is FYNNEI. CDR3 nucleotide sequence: TGTGCCAGCAGCGTGGACAGTGGGGAGACCCAGTACTTC. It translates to CASSVDSGETQYF. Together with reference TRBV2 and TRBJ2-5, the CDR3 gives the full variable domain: EPEVTQTPSHQVTQMGQEVILRCVPISNHLYFYWYRQILGQKVEFLVSFYNNEISEKSEIFDDQFSVERPDGSNFTLKIRSTKLEDSAMYFCASSVDSGETQYFGPGTRLLVL.

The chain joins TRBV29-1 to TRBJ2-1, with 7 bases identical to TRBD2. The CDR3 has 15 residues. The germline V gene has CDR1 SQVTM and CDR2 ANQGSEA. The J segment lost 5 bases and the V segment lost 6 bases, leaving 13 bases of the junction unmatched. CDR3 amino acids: CSVAHGSGADNEQFF. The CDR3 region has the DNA TGCAGCGTCGCCCATGGGAGCGGGGCCGACAATGAGCAGTTCTTC.

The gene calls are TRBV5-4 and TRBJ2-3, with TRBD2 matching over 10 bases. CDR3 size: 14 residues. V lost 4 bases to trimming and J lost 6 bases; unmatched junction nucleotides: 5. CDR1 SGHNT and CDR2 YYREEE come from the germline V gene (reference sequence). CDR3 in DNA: TGTGCCAGCAGCCCAAGGACTAGCGGTGATACGCAGTATTTT. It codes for CASSPRTSGDTQYF.